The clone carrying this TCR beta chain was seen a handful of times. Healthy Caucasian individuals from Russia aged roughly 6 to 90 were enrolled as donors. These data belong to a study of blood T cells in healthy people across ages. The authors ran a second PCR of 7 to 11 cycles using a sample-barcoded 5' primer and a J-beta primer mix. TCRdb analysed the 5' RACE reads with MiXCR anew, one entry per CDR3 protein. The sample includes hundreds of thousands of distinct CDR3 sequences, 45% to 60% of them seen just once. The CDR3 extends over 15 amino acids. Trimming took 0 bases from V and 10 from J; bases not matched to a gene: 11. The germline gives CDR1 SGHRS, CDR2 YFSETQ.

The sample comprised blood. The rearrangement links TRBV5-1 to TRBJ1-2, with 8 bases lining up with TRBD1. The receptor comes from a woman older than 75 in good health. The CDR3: CASSLGGRQGTFYTF. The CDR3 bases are TGCGCCAGCAGCTTGGGGGGGCGACAGGGGACCTTCTACACCTTC. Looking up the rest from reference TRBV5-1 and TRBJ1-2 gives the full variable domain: KAGVTQTPRYLIKTRGQQVTLSCSPISGHRSVSWYQQTPGQGLQFLFEYFSETQRNKGNFPGRFSGRQFSNSRSEMNVSTLELGDSALYLCASSLGGRQGTFYTFGSGTRLTVV.